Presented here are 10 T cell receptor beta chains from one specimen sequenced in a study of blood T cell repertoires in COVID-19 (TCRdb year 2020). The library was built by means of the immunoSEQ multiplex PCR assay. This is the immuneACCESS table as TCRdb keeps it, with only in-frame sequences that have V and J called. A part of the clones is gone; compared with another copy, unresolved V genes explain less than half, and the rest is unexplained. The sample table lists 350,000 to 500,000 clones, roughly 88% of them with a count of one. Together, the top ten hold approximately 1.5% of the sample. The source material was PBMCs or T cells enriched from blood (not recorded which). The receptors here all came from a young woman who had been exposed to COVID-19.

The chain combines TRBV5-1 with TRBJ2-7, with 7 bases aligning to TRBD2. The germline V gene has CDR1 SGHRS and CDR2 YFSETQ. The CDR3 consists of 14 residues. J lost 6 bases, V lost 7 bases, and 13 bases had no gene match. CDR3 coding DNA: TGCGCCAGCGCCCGGGGGACTAACCTCGTCGAGCAGTACTTC. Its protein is CASARGTNLVEQYF.

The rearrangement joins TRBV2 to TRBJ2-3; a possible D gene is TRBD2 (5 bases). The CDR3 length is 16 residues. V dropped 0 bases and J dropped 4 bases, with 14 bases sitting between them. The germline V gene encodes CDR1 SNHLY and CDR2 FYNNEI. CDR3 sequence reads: CASSEASWENSDTQYF. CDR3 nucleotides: TGTGCCAGCAGTGAAGCTTCCTGGGAGAACTCAGATACGCAGTATTTT.

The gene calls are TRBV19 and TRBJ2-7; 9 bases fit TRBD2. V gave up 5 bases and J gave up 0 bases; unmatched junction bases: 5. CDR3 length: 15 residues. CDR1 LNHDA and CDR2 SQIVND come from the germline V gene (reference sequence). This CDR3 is CASSFYSGSSYEQYF. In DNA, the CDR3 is TGTGCCAGTAGTTTCTATAGCGGGAGCTCCTACGAGCAGTACTTC.

Here the CDR3 DNA reads TGTGCCAGCTCGGGAGGGCCAAACAATGAGCAGTTCTTC. Protein sequence: CASSGGPNNEQFF. The gene calls are TRBV6-4 and TRBJ2-1; 8 positions agree with TRBD2. The CDR3 spans 13 residues. The V segment lost 8 bases and the J segment 5 bases; nucleotides outside the gene matches: 5. Germline assignment: CDR1 MRHNA and CDR2 SNTAGT.

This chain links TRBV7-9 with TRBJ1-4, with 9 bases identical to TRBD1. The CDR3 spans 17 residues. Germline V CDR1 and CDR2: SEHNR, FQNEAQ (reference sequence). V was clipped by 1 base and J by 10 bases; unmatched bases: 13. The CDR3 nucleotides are TGTGCCAGCAGCTTAGTAGGCCATCCGGGACAGGGCGGAAAACTGTTTTTT. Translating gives CASSLVGHPGQGGKLFF.

The CDR3 spells CASSLEGGTAPLHF. For the CDR3, the DNA is TGTGCCAGCAGCTTAGAGGGGGGGACGGCACCCCTCCACTTT. This chain uses TRBV7-2 with TRBJ1-6; D might be TRBD1 (6 bases). CDR3 length: 14 amino acids. The ends were cut back, 1 base at V and 11 bases at J, with 12 bases in the middle. The V gene's germline CDR1 is SGHTA and CDR2 FQGNSA.

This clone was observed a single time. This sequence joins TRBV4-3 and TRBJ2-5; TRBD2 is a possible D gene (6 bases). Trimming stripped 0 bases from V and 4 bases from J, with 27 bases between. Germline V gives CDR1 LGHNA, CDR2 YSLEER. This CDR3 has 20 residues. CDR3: CASSQDNGGNPTSDGETQYF. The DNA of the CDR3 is TGCGCCAGCAGCCAAGACAATGGGGGGAACCCGACTAGTGACGGAGAGACCCAGTACTTC.

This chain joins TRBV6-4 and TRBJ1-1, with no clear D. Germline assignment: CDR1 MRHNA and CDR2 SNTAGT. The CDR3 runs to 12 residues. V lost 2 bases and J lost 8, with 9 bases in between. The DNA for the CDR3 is TGTGCCAGCAGTGACAGGCGGGGAGAAGCTTTCTTT. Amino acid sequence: CASSDRRGEAFF.

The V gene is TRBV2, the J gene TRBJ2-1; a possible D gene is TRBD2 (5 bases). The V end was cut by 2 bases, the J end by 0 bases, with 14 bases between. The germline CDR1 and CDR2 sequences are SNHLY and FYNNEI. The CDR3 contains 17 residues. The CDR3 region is CASSEFLRASSYNEQFF. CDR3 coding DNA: TGTGCCAGCAGTGAATTTCTGCGGGCGAGCTCCTACAATGAGCAGTTCTTC.

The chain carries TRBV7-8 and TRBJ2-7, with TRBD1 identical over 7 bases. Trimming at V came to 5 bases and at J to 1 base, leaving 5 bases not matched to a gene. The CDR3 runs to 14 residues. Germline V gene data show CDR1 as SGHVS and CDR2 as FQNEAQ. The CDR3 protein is CASSGGQTSYEQYF. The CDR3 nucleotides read TGTGCCAGCAGCGGGGGACAGACTTCCTACGAGCAGTACTTC.